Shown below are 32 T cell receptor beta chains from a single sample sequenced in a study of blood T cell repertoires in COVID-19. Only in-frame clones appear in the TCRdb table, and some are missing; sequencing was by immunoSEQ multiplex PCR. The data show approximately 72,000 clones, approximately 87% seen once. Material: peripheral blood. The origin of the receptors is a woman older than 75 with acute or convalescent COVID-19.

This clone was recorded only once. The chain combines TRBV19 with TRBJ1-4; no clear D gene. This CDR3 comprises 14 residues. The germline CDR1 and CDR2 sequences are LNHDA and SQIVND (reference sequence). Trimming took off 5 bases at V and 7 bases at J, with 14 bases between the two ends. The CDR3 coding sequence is TGTGCCAGTAGTGTTGGAGCCCTGGGTGAAAAACTGTTTTTT. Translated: CASSVGALGEKLFF.

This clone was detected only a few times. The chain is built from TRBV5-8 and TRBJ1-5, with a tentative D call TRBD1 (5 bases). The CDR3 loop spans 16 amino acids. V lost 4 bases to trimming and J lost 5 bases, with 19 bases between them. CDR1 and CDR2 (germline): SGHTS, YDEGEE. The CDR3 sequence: CASSAGGREGDQPQHF. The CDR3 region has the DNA TGTGCCAGCAGCGCCGGCGGCAGGGAAGGGGATCAGCCCCAGCATTTT.

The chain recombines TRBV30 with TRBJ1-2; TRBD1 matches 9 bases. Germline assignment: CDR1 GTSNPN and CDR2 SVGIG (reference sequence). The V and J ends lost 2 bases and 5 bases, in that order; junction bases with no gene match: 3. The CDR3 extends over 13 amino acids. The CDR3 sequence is CAWSTGTGYGYTF. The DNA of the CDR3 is TGTGCCTGGAGTACCGGGACAGGGTATGGCTACACCTTC.

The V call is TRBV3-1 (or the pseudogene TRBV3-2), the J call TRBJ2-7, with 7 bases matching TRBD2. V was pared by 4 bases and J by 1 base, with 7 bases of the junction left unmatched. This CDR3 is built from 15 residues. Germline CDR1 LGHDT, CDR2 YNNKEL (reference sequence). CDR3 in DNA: TGTGCCAGCAGCCCTCTTGGCGGGGGTTCCTACGAGCAGTACTTC. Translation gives CASSPLGGGSYEQYF.

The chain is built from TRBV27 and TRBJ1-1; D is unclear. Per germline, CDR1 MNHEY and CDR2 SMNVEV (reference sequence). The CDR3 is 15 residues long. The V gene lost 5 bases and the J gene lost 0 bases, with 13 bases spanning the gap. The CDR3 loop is CASSTLGILNTEAFF. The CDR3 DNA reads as TGTGCCAGCAGTACCCTTGGCATATTGAACACTGAAGCTTTCTTT.

The CDR3 sequence: CASSFYREETQYF. The CDR3 DNA reads as TGTGCCAGCAGCTTTTACAGAGAAGAGACCCAGTACTTC. The gene calls are TRBV7-2 and TRBJ2-5, with D hard to call. Germline CDR1 is SGHTA and CDR2 is FQGNSA. Trimming removed 3 bases from V and 3 bases from J, with 8 bases in between. This CDR3 is 13 amino acids long.

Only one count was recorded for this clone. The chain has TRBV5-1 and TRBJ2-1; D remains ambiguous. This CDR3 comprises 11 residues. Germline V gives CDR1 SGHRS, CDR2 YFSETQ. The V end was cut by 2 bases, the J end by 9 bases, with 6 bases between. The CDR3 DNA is TGCGCCAGCAGCTTAGTCGGTGAGCAGTTCTTC. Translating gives CASSLVGEQFF.

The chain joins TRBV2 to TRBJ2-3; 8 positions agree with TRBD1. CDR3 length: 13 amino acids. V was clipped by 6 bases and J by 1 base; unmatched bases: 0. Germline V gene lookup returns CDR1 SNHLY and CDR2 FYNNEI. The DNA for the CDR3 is TGTGCCAGCAGGACAGGGGGCACAGATACGCAGTATTTT. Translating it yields CASRTGGTDTQYF.

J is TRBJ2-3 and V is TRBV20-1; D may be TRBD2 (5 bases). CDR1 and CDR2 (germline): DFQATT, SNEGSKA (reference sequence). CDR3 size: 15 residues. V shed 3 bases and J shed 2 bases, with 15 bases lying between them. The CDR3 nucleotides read TGCAGTGCTAGTGGGGTAGCGCGATCCACAGATACGCAGTATTTT. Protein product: CSASGVARSTDTQYF.

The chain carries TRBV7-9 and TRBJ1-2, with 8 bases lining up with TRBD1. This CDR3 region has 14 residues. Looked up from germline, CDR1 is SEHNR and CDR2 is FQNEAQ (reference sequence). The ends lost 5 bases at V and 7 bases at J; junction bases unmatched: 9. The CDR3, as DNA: TGTGCCAGCAGCCTCGGACAGGGAAATTCTGGCTACACCTTC. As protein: CASSLGQGNSGYTF.

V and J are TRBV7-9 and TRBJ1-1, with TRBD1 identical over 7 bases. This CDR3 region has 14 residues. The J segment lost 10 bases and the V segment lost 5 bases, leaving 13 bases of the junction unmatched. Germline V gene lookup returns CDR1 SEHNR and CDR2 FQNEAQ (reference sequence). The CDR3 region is CASSPATGIGGAFF. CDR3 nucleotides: TGTGCCAGCAGCCCCGCGACAGGGATCGGCGGAGCTTTCTTT.

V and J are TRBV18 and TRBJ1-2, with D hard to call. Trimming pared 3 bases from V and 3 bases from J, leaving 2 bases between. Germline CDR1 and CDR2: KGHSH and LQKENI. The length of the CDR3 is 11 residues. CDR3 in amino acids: CASSPDYGYTF. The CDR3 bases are TGTGCCAGCTCACCCGACTATGGCTACACCTTC.

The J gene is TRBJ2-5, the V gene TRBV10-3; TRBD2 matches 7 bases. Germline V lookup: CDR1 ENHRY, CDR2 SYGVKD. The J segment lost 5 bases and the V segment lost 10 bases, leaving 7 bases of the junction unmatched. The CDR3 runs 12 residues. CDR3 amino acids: CASQQAGETQYF. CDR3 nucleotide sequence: TGTGCCAGCCAACAAGCGGGGGAGACCCAGTACTTC.

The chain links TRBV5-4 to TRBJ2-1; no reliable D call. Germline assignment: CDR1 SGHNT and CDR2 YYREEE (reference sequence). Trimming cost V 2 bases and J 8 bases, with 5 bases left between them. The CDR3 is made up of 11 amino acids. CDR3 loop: CASSFEDEQFF. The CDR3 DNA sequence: TGTGCCAGCAGCTTTGAGGATGAGCAGTTCTTC.

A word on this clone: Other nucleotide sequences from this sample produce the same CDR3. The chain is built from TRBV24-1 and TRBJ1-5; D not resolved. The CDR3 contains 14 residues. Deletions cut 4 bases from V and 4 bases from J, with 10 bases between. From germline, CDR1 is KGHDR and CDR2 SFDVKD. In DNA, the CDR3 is TGTGCCACCAGTGACCCTCCGGGAAATCAGCCCCAGCATTTT. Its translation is CATSDPPGNQPQHF.

The CDR3 nucleotides are TGTGCCAGCAGTTACGACGCTAGCGGGGGACCAGACACCGGGGAGCTGTTTTTT. Translated: CASSYDASGGPDTGELFF. This chain joins TRBV6-2 or TRBV6-3 and TRBJ2-2, with 10 bases identical to TRBD2. Unmatched junction bases numbered 9, after V lost 2 bases and J lost 3 bases. Germline-derived CDR1 and CDR2 are MNHEY and SVGEGT. The CDR3 runs to 18 residues.

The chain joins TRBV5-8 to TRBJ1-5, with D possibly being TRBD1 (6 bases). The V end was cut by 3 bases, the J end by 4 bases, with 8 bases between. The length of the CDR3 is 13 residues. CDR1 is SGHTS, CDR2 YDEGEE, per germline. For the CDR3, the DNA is TGTGCCAGCAGCTACAGGGAAAATCAGCCCCAGCATTTT. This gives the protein CASSYRENQPQHF. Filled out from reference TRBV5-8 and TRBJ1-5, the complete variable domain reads EAGVTQSPTHLIKTRGQQATLRCSPISGHTSVYWYQQALGLGLQFLLWYDEGEERNRGNFPPRFSGRQFPNYSSELNVNALELEDSALYLCASSYRENQPQHFGDGTRLSIL.

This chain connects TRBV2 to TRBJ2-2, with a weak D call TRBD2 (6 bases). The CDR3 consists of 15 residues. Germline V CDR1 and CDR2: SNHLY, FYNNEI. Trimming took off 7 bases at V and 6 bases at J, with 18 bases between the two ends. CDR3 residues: CASTKSGVAAGELFF. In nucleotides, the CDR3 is TGTGCCAGCACCAAATCGGGGGTCGCGGCCGGGGAGCTGTTTTTT.

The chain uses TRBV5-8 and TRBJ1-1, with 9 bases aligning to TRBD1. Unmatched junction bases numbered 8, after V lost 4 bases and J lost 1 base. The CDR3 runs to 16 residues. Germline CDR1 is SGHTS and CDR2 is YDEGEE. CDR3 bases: TGTGCCAGCAGCACCAGGACAGGGGCCAAGAACACTGAAGCTTTCTTT. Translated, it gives CASSTRTGAKNTEAFF.

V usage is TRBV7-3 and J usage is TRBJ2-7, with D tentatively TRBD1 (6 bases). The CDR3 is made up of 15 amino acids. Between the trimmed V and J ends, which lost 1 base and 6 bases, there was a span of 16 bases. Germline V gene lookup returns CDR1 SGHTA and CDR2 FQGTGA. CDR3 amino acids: CASSLIGRTATEQYF. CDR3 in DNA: TGTGCCAGCAGCTTAATAGGGCGGACAGCCACCGAGCAGTACTTC.

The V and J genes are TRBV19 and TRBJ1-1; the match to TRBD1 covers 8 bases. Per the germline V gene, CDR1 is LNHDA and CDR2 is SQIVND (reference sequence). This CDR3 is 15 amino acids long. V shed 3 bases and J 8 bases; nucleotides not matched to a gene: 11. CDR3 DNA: TGTGCCAGTAGTATTCCAGGGACAGGCCAAACCGAAGCTTTCTTT. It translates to CASSIPGTGQTEAFF.

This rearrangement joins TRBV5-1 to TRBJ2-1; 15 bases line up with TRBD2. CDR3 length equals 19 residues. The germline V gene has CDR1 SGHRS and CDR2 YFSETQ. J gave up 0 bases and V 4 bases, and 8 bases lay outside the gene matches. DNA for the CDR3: TGCGCCAGCAGCATCGGGACTAGCGGGGGGCTCAGCTCCTACAATGAGCAGTTCTTC. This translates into CASSIGTSGGLSSYNEQFF.

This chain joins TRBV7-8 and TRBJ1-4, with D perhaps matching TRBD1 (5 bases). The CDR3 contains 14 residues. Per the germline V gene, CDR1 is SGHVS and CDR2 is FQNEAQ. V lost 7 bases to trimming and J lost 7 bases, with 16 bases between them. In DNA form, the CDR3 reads TGTGCCAGCAACGTCGGGACGGGAGGTGAAAAACTGTTTTTT. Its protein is CASNVGTGGEKLFF.

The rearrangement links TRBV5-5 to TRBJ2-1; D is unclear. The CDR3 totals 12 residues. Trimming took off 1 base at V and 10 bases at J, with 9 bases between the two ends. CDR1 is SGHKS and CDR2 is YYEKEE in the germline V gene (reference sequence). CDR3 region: CASSLYPREQFF. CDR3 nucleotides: TGTGCCAGCAGCTTGTATCCCCGGGAGCAGTTCTTC.

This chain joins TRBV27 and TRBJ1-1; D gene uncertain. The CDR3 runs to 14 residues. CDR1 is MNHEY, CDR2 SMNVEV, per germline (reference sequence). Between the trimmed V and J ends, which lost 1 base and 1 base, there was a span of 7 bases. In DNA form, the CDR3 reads TGTGCCAGCAGTTTATACACGGGGAACACTGAAGCTTTCTTT. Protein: CASSLYTGNTEAFF.

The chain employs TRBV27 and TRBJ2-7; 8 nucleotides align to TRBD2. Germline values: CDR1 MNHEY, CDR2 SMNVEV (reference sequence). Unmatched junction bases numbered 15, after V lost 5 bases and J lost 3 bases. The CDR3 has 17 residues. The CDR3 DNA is TGTGCCAGCAGTCCCGCGGGGTTGGTAGCGGGAAGCTACGAGCAGTACTTC. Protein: CASSPAGLVAGSYEQYF.

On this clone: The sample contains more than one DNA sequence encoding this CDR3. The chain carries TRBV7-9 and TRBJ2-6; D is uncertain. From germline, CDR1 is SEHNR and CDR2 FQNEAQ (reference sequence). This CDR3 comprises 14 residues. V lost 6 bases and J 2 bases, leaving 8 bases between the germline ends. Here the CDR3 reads CASSYSAGANVLTF. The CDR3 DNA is TGTGCCAGCAGTTATTCAGCTGGGGCCAACGTCCTGACTTTC.

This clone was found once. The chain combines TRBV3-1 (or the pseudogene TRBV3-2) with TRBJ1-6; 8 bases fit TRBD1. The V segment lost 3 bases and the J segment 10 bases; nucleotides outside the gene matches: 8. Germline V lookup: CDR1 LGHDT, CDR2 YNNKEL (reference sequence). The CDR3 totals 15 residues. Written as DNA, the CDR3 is TGTGCCAGCAGCCAGGCTGGACAGGGTCGGTCACCCCTCCACTTT. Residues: CASSQAGQGRSPLHF.

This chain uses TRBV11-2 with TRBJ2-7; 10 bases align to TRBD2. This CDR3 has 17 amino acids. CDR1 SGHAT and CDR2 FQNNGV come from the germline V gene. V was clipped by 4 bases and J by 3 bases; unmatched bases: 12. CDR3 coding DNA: TGTGCCAGCAGCTCCCCCAGCGGGAGGGCCCGGGGCTACGAGCAGTACTTC. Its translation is CASSSPSGRARGYEQYF.

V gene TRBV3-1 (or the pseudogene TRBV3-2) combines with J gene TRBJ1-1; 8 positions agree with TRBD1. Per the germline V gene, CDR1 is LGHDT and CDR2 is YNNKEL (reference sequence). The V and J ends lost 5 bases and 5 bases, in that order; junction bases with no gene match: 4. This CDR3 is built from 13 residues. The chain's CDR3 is CASSRTGSTEAFF. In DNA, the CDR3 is TGTGCCAGCAGCAGGACAGGGTCTACTGAAGCTTTCTTT.

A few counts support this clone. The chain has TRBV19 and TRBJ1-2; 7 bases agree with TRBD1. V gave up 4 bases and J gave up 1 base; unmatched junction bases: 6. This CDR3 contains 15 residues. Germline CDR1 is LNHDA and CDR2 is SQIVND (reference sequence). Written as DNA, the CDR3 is TGTGCCAGTAGTACCACCGGGACAGTTAACTATGGCTACACCTTC. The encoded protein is CASSTTGTVNYGYTF.

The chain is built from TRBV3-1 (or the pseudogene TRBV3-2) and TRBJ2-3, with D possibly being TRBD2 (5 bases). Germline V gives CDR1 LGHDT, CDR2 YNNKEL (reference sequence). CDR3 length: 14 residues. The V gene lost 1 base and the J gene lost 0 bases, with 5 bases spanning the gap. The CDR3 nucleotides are TGTGCCAGCAGCCAAGGGACTAGCACAGATACGCAGTATTTT. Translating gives CASSQGTSTDTQYF.